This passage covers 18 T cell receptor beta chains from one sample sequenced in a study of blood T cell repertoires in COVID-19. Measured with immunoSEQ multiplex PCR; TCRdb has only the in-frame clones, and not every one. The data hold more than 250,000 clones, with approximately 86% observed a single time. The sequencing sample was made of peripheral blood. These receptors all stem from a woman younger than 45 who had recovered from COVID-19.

The CDR3, as DNA: TGCAGCGTGGCGCGGGGGACAAACTACGAGCAGTACTTC. It codes for CSVARGTNYEQYF. The rearrangement uses TRBV29-1 and TRBJ2-7; D possibly corresponds to TRBD2 (7 bases). Germline-derived CDR1 and CDR2 are SQVTM and ANQGSEA. The CDR3 is 13 residues long. The germline V and J ends were trimmed by 6 bases and 3 bases, with 15 bases remaining between them.

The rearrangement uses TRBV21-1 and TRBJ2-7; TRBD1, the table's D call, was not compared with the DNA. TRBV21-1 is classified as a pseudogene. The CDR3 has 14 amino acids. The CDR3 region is CASSKATASYEQYF. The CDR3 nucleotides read TGTGCCAGCAGCAAGGCGACAGCCTCCTACGAGCAGTACTTC.

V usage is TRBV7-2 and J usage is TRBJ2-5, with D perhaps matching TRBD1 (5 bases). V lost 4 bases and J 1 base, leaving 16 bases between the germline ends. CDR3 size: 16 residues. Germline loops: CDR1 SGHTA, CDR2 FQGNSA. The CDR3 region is CASSSGSSGAQETQYF. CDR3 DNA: TGTGCCAGCAGCTCCGGTTCGAGTGGGGCCCAAGAGACCCAGTACTTC.

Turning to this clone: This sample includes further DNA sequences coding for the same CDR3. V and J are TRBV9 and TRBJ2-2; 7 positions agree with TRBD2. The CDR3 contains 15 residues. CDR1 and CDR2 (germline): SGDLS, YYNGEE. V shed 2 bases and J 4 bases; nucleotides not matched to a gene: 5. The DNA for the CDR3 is TGTGCCAGCAGCGTCGAGGGGAGGGGCACCGGGGAGCTGTTTTTT. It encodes CASSVEGRGTGELFF.

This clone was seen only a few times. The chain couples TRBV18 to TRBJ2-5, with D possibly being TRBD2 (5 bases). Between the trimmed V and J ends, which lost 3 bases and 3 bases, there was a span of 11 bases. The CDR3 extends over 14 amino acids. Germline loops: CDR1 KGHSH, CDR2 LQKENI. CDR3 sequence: CASSPPGRKETQYF. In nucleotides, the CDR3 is TGTGCCAGCTCACCGCCGGGGAGAAAAGAGACCCAGTACTTC.

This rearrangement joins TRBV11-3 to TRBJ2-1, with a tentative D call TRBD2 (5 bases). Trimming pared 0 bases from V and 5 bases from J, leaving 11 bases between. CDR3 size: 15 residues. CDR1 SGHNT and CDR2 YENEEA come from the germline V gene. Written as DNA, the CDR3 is TGTGCCAGCAGCTTAGATCCGGCGGGCAACAATGAGCAGTTCTTC. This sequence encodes CASSLDPAGNNEQFF.

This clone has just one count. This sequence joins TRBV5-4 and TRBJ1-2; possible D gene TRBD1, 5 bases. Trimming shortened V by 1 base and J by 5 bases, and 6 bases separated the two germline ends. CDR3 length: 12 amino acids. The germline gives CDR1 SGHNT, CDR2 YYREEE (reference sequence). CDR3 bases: TGTGCCAGCAGCTTGCCAGGGTATGGCTACACCTTC. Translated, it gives CASSLPGYGYTF.

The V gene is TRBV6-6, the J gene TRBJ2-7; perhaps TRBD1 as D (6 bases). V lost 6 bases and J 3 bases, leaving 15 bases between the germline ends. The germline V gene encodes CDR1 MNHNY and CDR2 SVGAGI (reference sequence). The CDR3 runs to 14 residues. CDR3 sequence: CASREPGDIYEQYF. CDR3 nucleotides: TGTGCCAGCAGGGAGCCCGGGGACATCTACGAGCAGTACTTC.

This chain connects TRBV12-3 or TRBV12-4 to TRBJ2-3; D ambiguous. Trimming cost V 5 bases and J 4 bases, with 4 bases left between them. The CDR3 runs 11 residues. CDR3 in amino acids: CASSPSDTQYF. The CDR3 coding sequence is TGTGCCAGCAGTCCCTCAGATACGCAGTATTTT.

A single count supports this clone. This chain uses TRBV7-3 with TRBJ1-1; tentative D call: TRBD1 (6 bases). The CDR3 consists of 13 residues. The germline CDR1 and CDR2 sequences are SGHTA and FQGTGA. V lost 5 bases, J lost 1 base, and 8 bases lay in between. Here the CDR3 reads CASSRQENTEAFF. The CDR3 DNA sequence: TGTGCCAGCAGCCGACAGGAGAACACTGAAGCTTTCTTT. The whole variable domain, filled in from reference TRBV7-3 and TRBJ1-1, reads GAGVSQTPSNKVTEKGKYVELRCDPISGHTALYWYRQSLGQGPEFLIYFQGTGAADDSGLPNDRFFAVRPEGSVSTLKIQRTERGDSAVYLCASSRQENTEAFFGQGTRLTVV.

CDR3 protein: CASSLGQGGTEAFF. The CDR3 DNA follows: TGTGCCAGCAGCTTGGGACAGGGGGGCACTGAAGCTTTCTTT. V usage is TRBV11-2 and J usage is TRBJ1-1; TRBD1 matches at 11 bases. Per germline, CDR1 SGHAT and CDR2 FQNNGV. Trimming at V came to 3 bases and at J to 4 bases, leaving 1 base not matched to a gene. The CDR3 contains 14 residues.

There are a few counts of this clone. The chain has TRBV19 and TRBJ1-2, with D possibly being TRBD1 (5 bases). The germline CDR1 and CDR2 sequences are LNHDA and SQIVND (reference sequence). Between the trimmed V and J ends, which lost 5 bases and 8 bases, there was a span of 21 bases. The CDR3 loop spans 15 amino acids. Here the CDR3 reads CASSPMGGSERGYTF. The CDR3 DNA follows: TGTGCCAGTAGTCCTATGGGGGGATCCGAACGCGGCTACACCTTC.

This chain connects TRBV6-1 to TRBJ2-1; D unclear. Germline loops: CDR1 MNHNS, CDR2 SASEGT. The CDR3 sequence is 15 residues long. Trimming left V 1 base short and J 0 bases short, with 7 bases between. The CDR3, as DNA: TGTGCCAGCAGTGAAGATCGGAGCTCCTACAATGAGCAGTTCTTC. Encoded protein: CASSEDRSSYNEQFF.

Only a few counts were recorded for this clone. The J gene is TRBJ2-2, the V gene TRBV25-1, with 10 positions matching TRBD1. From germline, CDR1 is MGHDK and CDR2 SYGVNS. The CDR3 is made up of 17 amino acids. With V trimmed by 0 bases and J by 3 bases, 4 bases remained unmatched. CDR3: CASSEYRGTGDTGELFF. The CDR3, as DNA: TGTGCCAGCAGTGAATATCGGGGGACAGGGGACACCGGGGAGCTGTTTTTT.

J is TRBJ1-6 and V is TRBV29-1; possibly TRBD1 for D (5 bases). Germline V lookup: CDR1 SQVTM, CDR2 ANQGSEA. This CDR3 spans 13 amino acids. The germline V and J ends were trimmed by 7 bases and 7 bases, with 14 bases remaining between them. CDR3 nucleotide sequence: TGCAGCGCTAGGGAGGGGAACAATTCACCCCTCCACTTT. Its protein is CSAREGNNSPLHF. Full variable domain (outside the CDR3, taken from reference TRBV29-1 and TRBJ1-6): SAVISQKPSRDICQRGTSLTIQCQVDSQVTMMFWYRQQPGQSLTLIATANQGSEATYESGFVIDKFPISRPNLTFSTLTVSNMSPEDSSIYLCSAREGNNSPLHFGNGTRLTVT.

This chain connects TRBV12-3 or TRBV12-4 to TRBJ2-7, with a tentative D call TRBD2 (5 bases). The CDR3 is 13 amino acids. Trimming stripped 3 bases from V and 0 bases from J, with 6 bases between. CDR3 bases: TGTGCCAGCAGTTTCCGGGGCTCCTACGAGCAGTACTTC. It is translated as CASSFRGSYEQYF.

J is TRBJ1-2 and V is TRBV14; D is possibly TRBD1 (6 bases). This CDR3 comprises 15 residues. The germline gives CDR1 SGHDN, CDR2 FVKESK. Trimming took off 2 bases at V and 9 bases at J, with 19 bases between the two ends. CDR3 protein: CASSQRETGTTSYTF. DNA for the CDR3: TGTGCCAGCAGCCAAAGGGAGACAGGTACCACCAGCTACACCTTC.

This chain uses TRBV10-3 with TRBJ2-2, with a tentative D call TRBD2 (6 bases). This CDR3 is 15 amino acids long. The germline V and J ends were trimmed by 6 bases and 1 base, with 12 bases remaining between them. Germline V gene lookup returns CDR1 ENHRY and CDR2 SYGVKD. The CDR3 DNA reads TGTGCCATCAGATCGGGACTCGAGAACACCGGGGAGCTGTTTTTT. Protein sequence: CAIRSGLENTGELFF.